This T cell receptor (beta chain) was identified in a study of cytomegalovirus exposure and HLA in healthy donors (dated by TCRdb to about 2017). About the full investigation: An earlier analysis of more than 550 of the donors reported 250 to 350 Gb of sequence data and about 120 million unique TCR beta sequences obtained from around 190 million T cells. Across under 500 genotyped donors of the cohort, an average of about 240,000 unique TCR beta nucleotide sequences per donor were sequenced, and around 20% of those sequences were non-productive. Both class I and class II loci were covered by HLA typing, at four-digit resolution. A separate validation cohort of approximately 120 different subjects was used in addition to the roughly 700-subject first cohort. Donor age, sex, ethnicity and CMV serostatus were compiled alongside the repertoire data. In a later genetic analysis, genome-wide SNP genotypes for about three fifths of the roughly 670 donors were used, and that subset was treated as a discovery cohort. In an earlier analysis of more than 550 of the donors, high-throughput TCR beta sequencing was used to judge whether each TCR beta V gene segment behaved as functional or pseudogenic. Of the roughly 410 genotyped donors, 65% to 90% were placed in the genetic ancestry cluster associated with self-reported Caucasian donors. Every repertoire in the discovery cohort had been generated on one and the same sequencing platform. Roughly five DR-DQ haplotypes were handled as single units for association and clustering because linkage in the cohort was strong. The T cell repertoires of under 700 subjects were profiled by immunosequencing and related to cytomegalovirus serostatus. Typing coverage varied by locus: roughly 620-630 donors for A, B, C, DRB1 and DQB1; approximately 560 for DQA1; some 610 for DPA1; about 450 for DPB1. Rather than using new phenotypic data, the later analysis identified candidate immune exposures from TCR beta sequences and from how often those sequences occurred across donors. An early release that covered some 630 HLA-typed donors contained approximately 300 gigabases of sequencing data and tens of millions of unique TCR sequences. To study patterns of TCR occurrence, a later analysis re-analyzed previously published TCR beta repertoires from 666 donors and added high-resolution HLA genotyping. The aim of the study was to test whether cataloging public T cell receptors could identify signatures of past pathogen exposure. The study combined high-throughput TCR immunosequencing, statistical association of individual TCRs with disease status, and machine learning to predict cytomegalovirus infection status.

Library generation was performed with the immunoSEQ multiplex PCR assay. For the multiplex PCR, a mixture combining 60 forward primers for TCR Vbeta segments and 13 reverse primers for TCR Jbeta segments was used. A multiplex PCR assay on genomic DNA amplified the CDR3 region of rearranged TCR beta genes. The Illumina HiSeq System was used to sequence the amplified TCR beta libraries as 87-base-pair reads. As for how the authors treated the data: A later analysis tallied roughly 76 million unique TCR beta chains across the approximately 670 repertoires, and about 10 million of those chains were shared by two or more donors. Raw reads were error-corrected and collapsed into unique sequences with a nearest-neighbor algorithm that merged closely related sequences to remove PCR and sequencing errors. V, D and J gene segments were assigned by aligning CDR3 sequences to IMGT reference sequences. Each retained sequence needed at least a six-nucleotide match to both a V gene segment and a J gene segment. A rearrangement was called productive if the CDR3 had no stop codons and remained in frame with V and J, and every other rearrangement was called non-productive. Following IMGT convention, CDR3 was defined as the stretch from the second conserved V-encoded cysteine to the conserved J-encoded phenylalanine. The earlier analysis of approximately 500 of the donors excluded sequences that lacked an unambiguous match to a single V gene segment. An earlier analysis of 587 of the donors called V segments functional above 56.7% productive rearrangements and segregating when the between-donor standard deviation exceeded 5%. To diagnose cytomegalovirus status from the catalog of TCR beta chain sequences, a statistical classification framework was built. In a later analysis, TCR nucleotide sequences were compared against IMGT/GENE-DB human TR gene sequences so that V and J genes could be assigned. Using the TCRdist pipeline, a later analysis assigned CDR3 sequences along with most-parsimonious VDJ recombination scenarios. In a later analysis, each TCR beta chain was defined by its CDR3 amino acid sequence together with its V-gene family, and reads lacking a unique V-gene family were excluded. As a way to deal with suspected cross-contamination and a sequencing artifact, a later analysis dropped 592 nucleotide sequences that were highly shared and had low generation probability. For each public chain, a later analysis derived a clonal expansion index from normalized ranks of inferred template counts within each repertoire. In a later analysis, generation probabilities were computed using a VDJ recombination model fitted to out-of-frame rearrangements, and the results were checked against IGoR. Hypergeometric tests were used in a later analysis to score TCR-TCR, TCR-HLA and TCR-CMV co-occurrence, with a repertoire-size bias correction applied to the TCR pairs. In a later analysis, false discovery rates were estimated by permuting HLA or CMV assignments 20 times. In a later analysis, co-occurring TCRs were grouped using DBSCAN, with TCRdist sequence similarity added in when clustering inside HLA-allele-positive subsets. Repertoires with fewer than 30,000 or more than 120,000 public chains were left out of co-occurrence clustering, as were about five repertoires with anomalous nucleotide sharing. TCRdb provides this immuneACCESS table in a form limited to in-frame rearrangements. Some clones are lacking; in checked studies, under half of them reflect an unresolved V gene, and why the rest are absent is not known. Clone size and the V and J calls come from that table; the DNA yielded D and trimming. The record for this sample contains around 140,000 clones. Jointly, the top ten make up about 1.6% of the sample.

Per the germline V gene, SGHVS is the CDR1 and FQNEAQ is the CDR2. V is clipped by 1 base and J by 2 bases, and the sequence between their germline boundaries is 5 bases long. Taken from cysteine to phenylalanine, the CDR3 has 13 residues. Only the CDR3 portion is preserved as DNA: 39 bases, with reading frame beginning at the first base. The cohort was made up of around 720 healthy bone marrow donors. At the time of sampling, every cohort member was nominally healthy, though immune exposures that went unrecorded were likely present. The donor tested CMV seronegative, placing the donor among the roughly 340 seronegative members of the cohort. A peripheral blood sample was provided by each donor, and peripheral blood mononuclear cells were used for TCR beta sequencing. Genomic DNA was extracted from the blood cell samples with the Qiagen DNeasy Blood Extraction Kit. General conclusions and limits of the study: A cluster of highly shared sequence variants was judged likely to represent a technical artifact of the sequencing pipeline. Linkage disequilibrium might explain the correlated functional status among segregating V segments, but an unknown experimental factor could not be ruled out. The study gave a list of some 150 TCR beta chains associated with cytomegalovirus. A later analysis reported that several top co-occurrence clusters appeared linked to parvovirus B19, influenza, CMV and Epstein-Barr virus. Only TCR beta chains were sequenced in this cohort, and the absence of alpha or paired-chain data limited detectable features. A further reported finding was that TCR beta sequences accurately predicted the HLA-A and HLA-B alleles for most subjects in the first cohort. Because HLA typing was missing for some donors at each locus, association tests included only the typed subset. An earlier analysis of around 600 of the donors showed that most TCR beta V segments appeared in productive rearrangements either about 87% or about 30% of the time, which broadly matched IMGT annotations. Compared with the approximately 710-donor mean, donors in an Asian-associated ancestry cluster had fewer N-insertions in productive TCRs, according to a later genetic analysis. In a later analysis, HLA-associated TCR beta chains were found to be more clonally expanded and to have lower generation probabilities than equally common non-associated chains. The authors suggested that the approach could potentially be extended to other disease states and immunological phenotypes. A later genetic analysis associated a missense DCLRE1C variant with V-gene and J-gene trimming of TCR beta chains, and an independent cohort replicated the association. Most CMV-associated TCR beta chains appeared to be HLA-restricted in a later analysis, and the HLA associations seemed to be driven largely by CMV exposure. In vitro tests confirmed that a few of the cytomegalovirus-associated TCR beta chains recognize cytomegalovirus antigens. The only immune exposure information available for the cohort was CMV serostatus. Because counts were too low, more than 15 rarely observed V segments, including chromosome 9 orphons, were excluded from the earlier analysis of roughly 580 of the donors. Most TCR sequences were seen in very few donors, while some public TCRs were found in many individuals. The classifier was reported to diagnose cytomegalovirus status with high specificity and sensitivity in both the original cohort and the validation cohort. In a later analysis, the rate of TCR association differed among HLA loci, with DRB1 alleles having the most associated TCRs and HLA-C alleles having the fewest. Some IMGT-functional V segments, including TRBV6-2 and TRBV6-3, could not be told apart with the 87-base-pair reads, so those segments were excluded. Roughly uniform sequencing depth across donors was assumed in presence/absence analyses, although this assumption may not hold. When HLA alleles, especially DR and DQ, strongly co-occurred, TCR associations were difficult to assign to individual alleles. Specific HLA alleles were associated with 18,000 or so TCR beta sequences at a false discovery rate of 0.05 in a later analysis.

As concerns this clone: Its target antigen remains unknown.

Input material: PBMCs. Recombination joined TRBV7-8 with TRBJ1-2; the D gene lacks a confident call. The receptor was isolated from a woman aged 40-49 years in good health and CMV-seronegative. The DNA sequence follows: TGTGCCAGCAGCTTAGTTCAGAACTATGGCTACACCTTC. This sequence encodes CASSLVQNYGYTF.